These 32 T cell receptor beta chains were sequenced from one sample in a study of blood T cell repertoires in COVID-19. Repertoires were generated with immunoSEQ multiplex PCR, while TCRdb's copy carries only in-frame clones and drops some. This sample has some 200,000 clones, with 70% to 90% found just once. Source material: peripheral blood. Receptors originate from a man in his forties or fifties who had recovered from COVID-19.

CDR3 protein: CATSESVAERVETQYF. The DNA of the CDR3 is TGTGCCACCAGTGAATCAGTAGCGGAGAGGGTGGAGACCCAGTACTTC. The chain is built from TRBV24-1 and TRBJ2-5; D may be TRBD2 (6 bases). V was pared by 4 bases and J by 5 bases, with 19 bases between. This CDR3 is built from 16 residues. CDR1 and CDR2 (germline): KGHDR, SFDVKD.

V usage is TRBV11-2 and J usage is TRBJ2-3; D possibly corresponds to TRBD1 (6 bases). Deletions cut 8 bases from V and 0 bases from J, with 12 bases between. The CDR3 totals 14 residues. Germline loops: CDR1 SGHAT, CDR2 FQNNGV. Here the CDR3 DNA reads TGTGCCAGCGCAACAAGGGGGAGCACAGATACGCAGTATTTT. Protein sequence: CASATRGSTDTQYF.

The V and J genes are TRBV7-9 and TRBJ1-6; D is unresolved. Deletions cut 1 base from V and 6 bases from J, with 10 bases between. Germline V gene sequence: CDR1 SEHNR, CDR2 FQNEAQ (reference sequence). The CDR3 extends over 15 amino acids. As DNA, the CDR3 is TGTGCCAGCAGCTTAGGGTCAGGCCCTAATTCACCCCTCCACTTT. Translated: CASSLGSGPNSPLHF.

The genes are TRBV28 and TRBJ1-5; TRBD1 might be the D (6 bases). The CDR3 runs 13 residues. In germline, CDR1 is MDHEN, CDR2 SYDVKM. With 10 bases removed from V and 9 bases from J, the gap between germline ends came to 19 bases. CDR3 sequence reads: CAIQGTSMPPQHF. The CDR3 DNA is TGTGCCATCCAGGGGACGTCAATGCCGCCCCAGCATTTT.

This chain uses TRBV6-5 with TRBJ1-1; D is undetermined. From germline, CDR1 is MNHEY and CDR2 SVGAGI. The V gene lost 0 bases and the J gene lost 0 bases, with 11 bases spanning the gap. The CDR3 has 16 amino acids. The DNA for the CDR3 is TGTGCCAGCAGTTACTCATACCCCGGGATGAACACTGAAGCTTTCTTT. As protein: CASSYSYPGMNTEAFF.

This chain links TRBV27 with TRBJ2-3; 7 positions agree with TRBD2. Trimming cost V 3 bases and J 4 bases; bases outside gene matches: 7. Germline loops: CDR1 MNHEY, CDR2 SMNVEV (reference sequence). The CDR3 totals 15 residues. The CDR3 DNA sequence: TGTGCCAGCAGTTTCGCGGGAGTGCGCGCAGATACGCAGTATTTT. Amino acids: CASSFAGVRADTQYF.

The chain employs TRBV30 and TRBJ2-3, with D tentatively TRBD1 (6 bases). The CDR3 sequence is 16 residues long. V was cut by 2 bases and J by 0 bases, with 15 bases left in between. CDR1 and CDR2 (germline): GTSNPN, SVGIG (reference sequence). The CDR3 nucleotides read TGTGCCTGGAGTAAACTACAGGGATATAGCACAGATACGCAGTATTTT. Its translation is CAWSKLQGYSTDTQYF.

The CDR3 coding sequence is TGTGCCTGGAGTGTTATTGCAGGGAATTCACCCCTCCACTTT. Amino acid sequence: CAWSVIAGNSPLHF. The gene calls are TRBV30 and TRBJ1-6, with D maybe TRBD1 (5 bases). The V gene's germline CDR1 is GTSNPN and CDR2 SVGIG (reference sequence). V lost 0 bases and J 7 bases, leaving 10 bases between the germline ends. The CDR3 consists of 14 residues.

This clone was detected only once. This chain uses TRBV3-1 (or the pseudogene TRBV3-2) with TRBJ2-1; 10 bases fit TRBD2. This CDR3 comprises 17 residues. CDR1 and CDR2 (germline): LGHDT, YNNKEL (reference sequence). The V gene end was trimmed by 1 base and the J gene end by 6 bases; junction bases not matched to a gene: 9. The CDR3 DNA sequence: TGTGCCAGCAGCCAAGCTGCACTAGCGGGAAATGGCAATGAGCAGTTCTTC. As protein: CASSQAALAGNGNEQFF.

J is TRBJ2-7 and V is TRBV5-1, with D possibly TRBD2 on 5 matching bases. The CDR3 runs to 14 residues. The germline V and J ends were trimmed by 1 base and 2 bases, with 10 bases remaining between them. From germline, CDR1 is SGHRS and CDR2 YFSETQ. The CDR3 sequence: CASSLPGSAYEQYF. The DNA for the CDR3 is TGCGCCAGCAGCTTGCCGGGGTCCGCCTACGAGCAGTACTTC.

This clone was seen more than once but under ten times. The sample holds other DNA sequences that translate to the same CDR3. The V and J genes are TRBV7-2 and TRBJ2-1; 9 nucleotides match TRBD2. Looked up from germline, CDR1 is SGHTA and CDR2 is FQGNSA. This CDR3 contains 14 residues. The ends lost 3 bases at V and 7 bases at J; junction bases unmatched: 4. The CDR3 loop reads CASSFSGSRNEQFF. CDR3 sequence (DNA): TGTGCCAGCAGCTTTAGCGGGAGTCGGAATGAGCAGTTCTTC.

The chain is built from TRBV6-5 and TRBJ2-1; TRBD1 matches 11 bases. Germline values: CDR1 MNHEY, CDR2 SVGAGI. The CDR3 length is 14 residues. V was clipped by 6 bases and J by 5 bases; unmatched bases: 3. The CDR3 reads CASSRDRGDNEQFF. The CDR3 nucleotides are TGTGCCAGCAGCCGGGACAGGGGGGACAATGAGCAGTTCTTC.

The V call is TRBV3-1 (or the pseudogene TRBV3-2), the J call TRBJ1-1, with D possibly matching TRBD1 (6 bases). The CDR3 has 15 amino acids. Germline CDR1 reads LGHDT; CDR2 reads YNNKEL (reference sequence). V lost 4 bases and J lost 4, with 16 bases in between. The CDR3 nucleotides are TGTGCCAGCAGCCGGGGCCAGGGGAGAGGCACTGAAGCTTTCTTT. This encodes CASSRGQGRGTEAFF.

The J gene is TRBJ1-2, the V gene TRBV4-1; tentative D call: TRBD1 (6 bases). The CDR3 contains 15 residues. Germline CDR1 reads MGHRA; CDR2 reads YSYEKL. Trimming left V 0 bases short and J 4 bases short, with 12 bases between. Here the CDR3 DNA reads TGCGCCAGCAGCCAAGAAGGGGGGGCGGGCTATGGCTACACCTTC. This codes for CASSQEGGAGYGYTF.

The CDR3 DNA reads as TGTGCCAGCAGTGAAGCATACCCGGGACAGGGTAGGAATGAGCAGTTCTTC. It yields the protein CASSEAYPGQGRNEQFF. The chain carries TRBV6-1 and TRBJ2-1, with 9 bases aligning to TRBD1. The CDR3 loop spans 17 amino acids. Germline V gives CDR1 MNHNS, CDR2 SASEGT. V gave up 0 bases and J gave up 7 bases; unmatched junction bases: 10.

The V call is TRBV10-3, the J call TRBJ2-7; TRBD1 might be the D (5 bases). Trimming shortened V by 0 bases and J by 4 bases, and 13 bases separated the two germline ends. This CDR3 comprises 15 residues. The germline CDR1 and CDR2 sequences are ENHRY and SYGVKD. DNA for the CDR3: TGTGCCATCAGTGAGTCGCAGGAAGGGGATTACGAGCAGTACTTC. Translating gives CAISESQEGDYEQYF.

The chain recombines TRBV6-5 with TRBJ2-1; 11 nucleotides align to TRBD2. Germline loops: CDR1 MNHEY, CDR2 SVGAGI. The CDR3 spans 14 residues. V lost 7 bases and J lost 3; bases outside the gene matches: 2. The CDR3 DNA is TGTGCCAGCACCGGGACTAGCGGCTACAATGAGCAGTTCTTC. This encodes CASTGTSGYNEQFF.

This clone was observed a handful of times. The rearrangement uses TRBV9 and TRBJ2-5; unclear D gene. Germline V gene lookup returns CDR1 SGDLS and CDR2 YYNGEE. The CDR3 is 14 amino acids. Between the trimmed V and J ends, which lost 0 bases and 5 bases, there was a span of 11 bases. The CDR3 sequence: CASSVEPSPETQYF. The CDR3 region has the DNA TGTGCCAGCAGCGTAGAGCCCTCCCCCGAGACCCAGTACTTC.

The chain joins TRBV7-6 to TRBJ2-1; 14 positions match TRBD2. CDR1 is SGHVS, CDR2 FNYEAQ, per germline. CDR3 length: 19 residues. V lost 6 bases and J lost 2; bases outside the gene matches: 12. CDR3 nucleotide sequence: TGTGCCAGCAGACCGACCGGGACTAGCGGGAGTCTCACCTACAATGAGCAGTTCTTC. Its protein product is CASRPTGTSGSLTYNEQFF.

The CDR3 reads CASSFAGVPQETQYF. The CDR3 DNA reads as TGCGCCAGCAGCTTTGCGGGAGTCCCACAAGAGACCCAGTACTTC. This chain joins TRBV5-1 and TRBJ2-5, with 7 bases matching TRBD2. Germline V lookup: CDR1 SGHRS, CDR2 YFSETQ. There are 15 residues in the CDR3. The V gene end was trimmed by 2 bases and the J gene end by 2 bases; junction bases not matched to a gene: 6. Supplemented by reference TRBV5-1 and TRBJ2-5, the full variable domain reads KAGVTQTPRYLIKTRGQQVTLSCSPISGHRSVSWYQQTPGQGLQFLFEYFSETQRNKGNFPGRFSGRQFSNSRSEMNVSTLELGDSALYLCASSFAGVPQETQYFGPGTRLLVL.

The CDR3 sequence: CASRTSGTAYYEQYF. The CDR3, as DNA: TGTGCCAGTCGAACTAGCGGGACGGCCTACTACGAGCAGTACTTC. The rearrangement links TRBV19 to TRBJ2-7; 10 positions match TRBD2. CDR3 length: 15 residues. Unmatched junction bases numbered 10, after V lost 8 bases and J lost 3 bases. Germline CDR1 reads LNHDA; CDR2 reads SQIVND (reference sequence). Supplemented by reference TRBV19 and TRBJ2-7, the full variable domain reads DGGITQSPKYLFRKEGQNVTLSCEQNLNHDAMYWYRQDPGQGLRLIYYSQIVNDFQKGDIAEGYSVSREKKESFPLTVTSAQKNPTAFYLCASRTSGTAYYEQYFGPGTRLTVT.

This rearrangement joins TRBV28 to TRBJ2-4; possibly TRBD1 for D (6 bases). The CDR3 totals 16 residues. The V gene lost 5 bases and the J gene lost 0 bases, with 14 bases spanning the gap. Germline V gene sequence: CDR1 MDHEN, CDR2 SYDVKM. The CDR3 DNA reads TGTGCCAGCAGTGGCCTGGGGACATTAGCCAAAAACATTCAGTACTTC. It yields the protein CASSGLGTLAKNIQYF.

The rearrangement joins TRBV13 to TRBJ1-3; TRBD1 might be the D (6 bases). CDR1 and CDR2 (germline): PRHDT, FYEKMQ (reference sequence). The CDR3 is made up of 16 amino acids. V dropped 3 bases and J dropped 0 bases, with 12 bases sitting between them. This CDR3 is CASSFLQGHSGNTIYF. CDR3 nucleotide sequence: TGTGCCAGCAGCTTCCTGCAGGGACACTCTGGAAACACCATATATTTT.

This clone has only one observation. The sample has other DNA sequences that encode this CDR3 too. The V and J genes are TRBV5-8 and TRBJ1-6; D call uncertain. The CDR3 extends over 15 amino acids. Looked up from germline, CDR1 is SGHTS and CDR2 is YDEGEE. V was clipped by 3 bases and J by 7 bases, with 14 bases between them. DNA of the CDR3: TGTGCCAGCAGCTCGCGGGATAGCCAGAATTCACCCCTCCACTTT. Translated: CASSSRDSQNSPLHF.

V gene TRBV9 combines with J gene TRBJ2-5; possible D gene TRBD1, 5 bases. The CDR3 spans 13 residues. With 4 bases removed from V and 2 bases from J, the gap between germline ends came to 9 bases. Germline loops: CDR1 SGDLS, CDR2 YYNGEE. The CDR3 bases are TGTGCCAGCAGCTCTAGGGGACAAGAGACCCAGTACTTC. Residues: CASSSRGQETQYF.

The genes are TRBV18 and TRBJ2-7; 10 nucleotides agree with TRBD2. The CDR3 has 17 residues. Germline CDR1 KGHSH, CDR2 LQKENI. V lost 5 bases, J lost 6 bases, and 16 bases stayed unmatched. The CDR3 protein is CASSSRTSGRASIEQYF. The CDR3 DNA sequence: TGTGCCAGCTCATCACGGACTAGCGGAAGAGCATCTATCGAGCAGTACTTC.

To note about this clone: The CDR3 does not close with the conserved phenylalanine or tryptophan, likely indicating a read error. The limits of the CDR3 on the DNA are not certain, so only TCRdb's listed CDR3 is given. This chain joins TRBV6-4 and TRBJ1-2. The CDR3 extends over 13 residues, inclusive of both ends. The germline CDR1 and CDR2 sequences are MRHNA and SNTAGT. CDR3: CASSTTNSHGKTY.

The rearrangement joins TRBV28 to TRBJ2-7, with 9 bases that match TRBD1. CDR1 is MDHEN, CDR2 SYDVKM, per germline. The J segment lost 4 bases and the V segment lost 6 bases, leaving 4 bases of the junction unmatched. The CDR3 consists of 13 residues. CDR3 region: CASSWDRVYEQYF. CDR3 DNA sequence: TGTGCCAGCAGCTGGGACAGGGTTTACGAGCAGTACTTC.

The V call is TRBV6-5, the J call TRBJ2-1; 8 positions match TRBD2. V dropped 0 bases and J dropped 10; count of bases not matched to a gene: 8. The length of the CDR3 is 15 residues. From germline, CDR1 is MNHEY and CDR2 SVGAGI. Here the CDR3 reads CASSYSISGRKEQFF. The DNA for the CDR3 is TGTGCCAGCAGTTACTCGATCAGCGGGAGAAAGGAGCAGTTCTTC.

The chain combines TRBV2 with TRBJ2-5; maybe TRBD1 (6 bases). The CDR3 is 14 amino acids. Germline values: CDR1 SNHLY, CDR2 FYNNEI. The V end was cut by 5 bases, the J end by 1 base, with 11 bases between. The CDR3 DNA follows: TGTGCCAGCAGTTACGGACAGCCCCAAGAGACCCAGTACTTC. Translated: CASSYGQPQETQYF.

CDR3 nucleotide sequence: TGTGCCAGCAGCTACAGGGGTTCAAAACTGTTTTTT. Translated: CASSYRGSKLFF. The gene calls are TRBV5-6 and TRBJ1-4, with 7 positions matching TRBD1. Trimming cost V 3 bases and J 10 bases; bases outside gene matches: 3. CDR1 SGHDT and CDR2 YYEEEE come from the germline V gene. The CDR3 is 12 residues long.

This chain connects TRBV27 to TRBJ2-1; TRBD2 matches 7 bases. Germline assignment: CDR1 MNHEY and CDR2 SMNVEV (reference sequence). The CDR3 has 14 amino acids. The junction had 2 bases not matched to a gene; V was cut back by 4 bases and J by 2 bases. Here the CDR3 reads CASSSGLAYNEQFF. CDR3 DNA sequence: TGTGCCAGCAGTTCCGGACTAGCCTACAATGAGCAGTTCTTC.